This T cell receptor beta chain was found in a study of neoadjuvant anti-PD-1 for oral cavity cancer (dated by TCRdb to the early 2020s). A note on the overall study: Patients mostly received three to four biweekly doses of nivolumab at 3 mg/kg before curative-intent surgical resection. Patients who did not progress were given a fourth nivolumab dose at about day 43 and had definitive surgical resection on days 50-56. Under RECIST 1.1, patients with complete response, partial response or stable disease were classed as responders, and patients with progression were classed as non-responders. The parent correlative cohort included approximately 13 patients, with an approximately 34% response rate. Broader findings and caveats from the paper: Within PBMCs, T cell clonality (Gini index) was significantly higher in non-responders than responders after neoadjuvant nivolumab. Higher pretreatment blood Treg/Th17 ratios correlated with higher pretreatment blood TCRbeta clonality and lower post-treatment tumor TCRbeta clonality. Only a few patients per response group were included in the TCR analyses, and the authors called for validation in larger cohorts.

A remark on this clone: This receptor's antigen is unknown. No per-base quality is available; no much larger clone lies one base away.

For deep sequencing of PBMC libraries, mostly around 480 ng of input genomic DNA was used, and six replicates were run per sample. Following the manufacturer's instructions, the team built TCRbeta libraries using the immunoSEQ hsTCRbeta kit. Sequencing of the completed libraries took place using an Illumina NovaSeq 6000 S4 flow cell after they had been pooled to approximately 3.3 nM. The paper's processing steps were these. The immunoSEQ Analyzer was used for raw data preprocessing and quality control. The analysis was restricted to productive rearrangements, with each unique CDR3 amino acid sequence defining a clonotype. Repertoire clonality was estimated as the Gini-Simpson index, which was calculated using the R package tcR. Student's t test was used to compare Gini indices, while Pearson correlation assessed associations with tumor size change. The immuneACCESS repertoire file appears here via TCRdb, limited to in-frame rearrangements. These files lack a portion of the clones; in checked studies, under half of the deficit traces to unresolved V genes, and the cause of the others is not known. Clonal size and the V and J genes are those of that table, whereas D and trimming came from the DNA. The sample contains about 15,000 clones, around 75% of them found a single time. The ten most abundant clones make up less than 3% of the sample.

Per the publication, the time point label means: before neoadjuvant nivolumab. Patients were newly diagnosed with stage II-IVA oral cavity squamous cell carcinoma and had received no prior systemic or radiation treatment. The cohort was composed of patients with HPV-negative, locally advanced oral cavity squamous cell carcinoma. No culture maintenance or expansion was done, as the peripheral blood mononuclear cells went straight to analysis. The samples were drawn from a longitudinal correlative study tied to a single-arm phase II trial testing neoadjuvant nivolumab in oral cavity squamous cell carcinoma. Subject-matched pre- and post-treatment PBMCs and tumors from three responders and three non-responders were subjected to genomic DNA-based TCRbeta sequencing. Peripheral blood mononuclear cells were drawn once before nivolumab treatment and a second time after treatment, when surgery took place. The Maxwell RSC DNA from Cells kit was used to extract genomic DNA from PBMCs.

Measured from the cysteine to the phenylalanine, the CDR3 is 14 residues long. Only CDR3 DNA remains: 42 bases, in frame from the first base. V is clipped by 4 bases and J by 3 bases, and the sequence between their germline boundaries is 13 bases long. CDR1 and CDR2, per the germline V gene, are SGHDT and YYEEEE. The sequence joins TRBV5-6 to TRBJ1-2; the D region possibly corresponds to TRBD1 (6 bases align). Sequences were derived from PBMCs, sampled before nivolumab (anti-PD-1) treatment. This receptor was obtained from a person aged 35-80 years with oral cavity squamous cell carcinoma. The CDR3: CASSTGTAYYGYTF. The nucleotide sequence is given as TGTGCCAGCAGCACAGGGACCGCTTACTATGGCTACACCTTC.